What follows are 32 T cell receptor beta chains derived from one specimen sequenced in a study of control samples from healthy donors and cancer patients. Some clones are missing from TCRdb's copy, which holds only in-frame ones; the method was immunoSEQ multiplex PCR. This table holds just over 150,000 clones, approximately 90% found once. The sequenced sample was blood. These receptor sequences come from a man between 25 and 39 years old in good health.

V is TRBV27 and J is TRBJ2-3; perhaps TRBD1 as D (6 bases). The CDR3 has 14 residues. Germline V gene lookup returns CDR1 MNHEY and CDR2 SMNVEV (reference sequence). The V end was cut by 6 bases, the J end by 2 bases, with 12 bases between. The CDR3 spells CASRGHGITDTQYF. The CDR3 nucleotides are TGTGCCAGCAGGGGACACGGAATCACAGATACGCAGTATTTT.

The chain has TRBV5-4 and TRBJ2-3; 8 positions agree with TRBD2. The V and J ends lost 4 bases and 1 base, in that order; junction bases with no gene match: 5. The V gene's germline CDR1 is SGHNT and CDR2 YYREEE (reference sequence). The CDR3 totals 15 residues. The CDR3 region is CASSPREAGTDTQYF. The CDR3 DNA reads TGTGCCAGCAGCCCGCGGGAGGCCGGCACAGATACGCAGTATTTT.

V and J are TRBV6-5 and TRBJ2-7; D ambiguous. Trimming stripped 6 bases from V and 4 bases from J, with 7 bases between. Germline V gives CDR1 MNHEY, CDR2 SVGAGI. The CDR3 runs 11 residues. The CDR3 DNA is TGTGCCAGCAGCTCTTATTACGAGCAGTACTTC. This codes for CASSSYYEQYF.

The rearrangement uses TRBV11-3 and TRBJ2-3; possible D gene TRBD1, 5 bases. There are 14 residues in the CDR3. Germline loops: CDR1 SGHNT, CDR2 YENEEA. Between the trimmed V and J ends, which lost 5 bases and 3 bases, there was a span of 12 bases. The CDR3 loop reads CASSQAHRTDTQYF. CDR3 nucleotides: TGTGCCAGCAGCCAAGCCCACAGGACAGATACGCAGTATTTT.

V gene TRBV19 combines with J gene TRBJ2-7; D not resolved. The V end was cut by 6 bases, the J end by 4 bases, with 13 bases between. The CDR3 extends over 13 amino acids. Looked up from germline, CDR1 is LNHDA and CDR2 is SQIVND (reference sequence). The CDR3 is CASSRMLEYEQYF. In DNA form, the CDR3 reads TGTGCCAGTAGCCGGATGCTCGAATACGAGCAGTACTTC.

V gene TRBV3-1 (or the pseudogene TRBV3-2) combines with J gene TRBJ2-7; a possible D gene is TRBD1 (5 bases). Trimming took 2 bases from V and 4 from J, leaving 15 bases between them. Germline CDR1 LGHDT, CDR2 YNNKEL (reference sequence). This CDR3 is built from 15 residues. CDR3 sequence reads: CASSQSPGQLYEQYF. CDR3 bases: TGTGCCAGCAGCCAAAGCCCCGGACAACTTTACGAGCAGTACTTC.

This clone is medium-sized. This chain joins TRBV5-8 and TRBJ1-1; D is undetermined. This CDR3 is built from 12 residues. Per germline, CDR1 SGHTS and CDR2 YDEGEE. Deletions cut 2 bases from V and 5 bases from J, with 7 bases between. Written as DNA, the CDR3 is TGTGCCAGCAGCTTTTTGGGGACTGAAGCTTTCTTT. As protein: CASSFLGTEAFF.

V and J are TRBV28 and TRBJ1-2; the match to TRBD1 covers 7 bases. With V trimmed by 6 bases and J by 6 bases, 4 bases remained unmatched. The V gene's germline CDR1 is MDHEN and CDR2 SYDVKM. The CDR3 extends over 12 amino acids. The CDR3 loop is CASSRQGNGYTF. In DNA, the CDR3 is TGTGCCAGCAGCCGACAGGGCAATGGCTACACCTTC.

CDR3 loop: CASSSPGLAGVYPSSYNEQFF. The CDR3 coding sequence is TGTGCCAGCAGCTCGCCGGGACTAGCGGGAGTGTACCCGAGCTCCTACAATGAGCAGTTCTTC. The V gene is TRBV7-3, the J gene TRBJ2-1; 14 positions agree with TRBD2. This CDR3 contains 21 residues. Germline V gene data show CDR1 as SGHTA and CDR2 as FQGTGA. After removal of 4 bases from V and 0 bases from J, the junction contained 14 bases not matched to a gene.

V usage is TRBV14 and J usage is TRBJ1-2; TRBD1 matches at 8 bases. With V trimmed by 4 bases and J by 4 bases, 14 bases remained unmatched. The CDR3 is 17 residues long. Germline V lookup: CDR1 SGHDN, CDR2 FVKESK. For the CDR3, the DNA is TGTGCCAGCAGCCCCCTCGCTGGCCACGACAGGGGCTATGGCTACACCTTC. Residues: CASSPLAGHDRGYGYTF. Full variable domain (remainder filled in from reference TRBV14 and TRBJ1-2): EAGVTQFPSHSVIEKGQTVTLRCDPISGHDNLYWYRRVMGKEIKFLLHFVKESKQDESGMPNNRFLAERTGGTYSTLKVQPAELEDSGVYFCASSPLAGHDRGYGYTFGSGTRLTVV.

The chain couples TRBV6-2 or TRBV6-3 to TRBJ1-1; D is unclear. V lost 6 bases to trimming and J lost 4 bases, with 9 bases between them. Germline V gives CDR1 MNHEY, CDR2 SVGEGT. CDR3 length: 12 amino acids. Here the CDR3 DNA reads TGTGCCAGCAGCTCGTGGGGCACTGAAGCTTTCTTT. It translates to CASSSWGTEAFF.

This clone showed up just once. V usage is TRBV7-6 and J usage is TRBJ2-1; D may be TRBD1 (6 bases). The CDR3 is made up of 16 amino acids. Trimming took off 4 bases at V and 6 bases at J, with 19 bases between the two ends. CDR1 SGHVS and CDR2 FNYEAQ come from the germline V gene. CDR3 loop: CASSSGPPGVLNEQFF. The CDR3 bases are TGTGCCAGCAGCTCCGGACCCCCAGGGGTCCTCAATGAGCAGTTCTTC. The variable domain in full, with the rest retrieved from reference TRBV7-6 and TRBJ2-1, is GAGVSQSPRYKVTKRGQDVALRCDPISGHVSLYWYRQALGQGPEFLTYFNYEAQQDKSGLPNDRFSAERPEGSISTLTIQRTEQRDSAMYRCASSSGPPGVLNEQFFGPGTRLTVL.

This CDR3 reads CASSLDGGGTEAFF. The CDR3 DNA sequence: TGTGCCAGCAGCTTAGACGGAGGTGGCACTGAAGCTTTCTTT. V is TRBV7-9 and J is TRBJ1-1; D uncertain. Germline lookup yields CDR1 SEHNR and CDR2 FQNEAQ (reference sequence). Deletions cut 1 base from V and 4 bases from J, with 10 bases between. The CDR3 contains 14 residues. The full variable domain, completed using reference TRBV7-9 and TRBJ1-1, is DTGVSQNPRHKITKRGQNVTFRCDPISEHNRLYWYRQTLGQGPEFLTYFQNEAQLEKSRLLSDRFSAERPKGSFSTLEIQRTEQGDSAMYLCASSLDGGGTEAFFGQGTRLTVV.

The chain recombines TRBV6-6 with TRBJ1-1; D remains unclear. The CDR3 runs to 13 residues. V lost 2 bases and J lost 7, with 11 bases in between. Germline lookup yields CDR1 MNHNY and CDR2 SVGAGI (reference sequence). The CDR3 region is CASSYGEAYEAFF. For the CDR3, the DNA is TGTGCCAGCAGTTACGGGGAGGCCTATGAAGCTTTCTTT.

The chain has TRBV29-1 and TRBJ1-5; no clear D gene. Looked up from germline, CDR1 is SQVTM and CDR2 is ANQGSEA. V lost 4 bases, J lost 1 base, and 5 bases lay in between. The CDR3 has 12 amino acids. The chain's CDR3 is CSVGESNQPQHF. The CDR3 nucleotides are TGCAGCGTTGGGGAGAGCAATCAGCCCCAGCATTTT.

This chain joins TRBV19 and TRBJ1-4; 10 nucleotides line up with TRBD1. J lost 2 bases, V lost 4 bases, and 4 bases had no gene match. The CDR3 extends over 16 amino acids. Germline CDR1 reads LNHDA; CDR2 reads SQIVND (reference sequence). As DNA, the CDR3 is TGTGCCAGTAGTAGGGGACAGGGGAGTACTAATGAAAAACTGTTTTTT. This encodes CASSRGQGSTNEKLFF.

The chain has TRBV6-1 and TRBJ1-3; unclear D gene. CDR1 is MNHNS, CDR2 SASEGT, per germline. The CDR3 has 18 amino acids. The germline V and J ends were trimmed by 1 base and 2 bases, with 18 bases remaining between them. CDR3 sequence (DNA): TGTGCCAGCAGTGAAGTGGCCCAGACTCAAAGAACTGGAAACACCATATATTTT. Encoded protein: CASSEVAQTQRTGNTIYF.

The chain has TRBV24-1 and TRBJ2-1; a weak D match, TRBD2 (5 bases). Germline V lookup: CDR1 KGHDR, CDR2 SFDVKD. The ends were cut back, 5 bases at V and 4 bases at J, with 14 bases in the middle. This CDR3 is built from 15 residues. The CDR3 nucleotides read TGTGCCACCAGTGCGGCCGGACTGGGGTACAATGAGCAGTTCTTC. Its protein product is CATSAAGLGYNEQFF.

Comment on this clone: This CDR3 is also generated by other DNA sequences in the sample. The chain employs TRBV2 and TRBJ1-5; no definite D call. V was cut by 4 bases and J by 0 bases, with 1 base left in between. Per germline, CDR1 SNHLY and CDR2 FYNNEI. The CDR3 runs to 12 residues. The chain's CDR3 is CASSVSNQPQHF. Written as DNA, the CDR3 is TGTGCCAGCAGTGTTAGCAATCAGCCCCAGCATTTT.

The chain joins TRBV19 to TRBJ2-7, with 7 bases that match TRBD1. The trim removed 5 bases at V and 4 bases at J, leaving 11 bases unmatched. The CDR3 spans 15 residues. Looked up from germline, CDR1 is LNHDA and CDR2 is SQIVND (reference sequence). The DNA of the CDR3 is TGTGCCAGTAGTTCCTCCGGGACAGACAATTACGAGCAGTACTTC. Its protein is CASSSSGTDNYEQYF.

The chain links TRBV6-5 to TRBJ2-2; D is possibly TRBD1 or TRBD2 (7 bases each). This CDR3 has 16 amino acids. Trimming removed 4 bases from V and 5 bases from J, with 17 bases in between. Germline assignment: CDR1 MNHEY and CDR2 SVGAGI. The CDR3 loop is CASSFQPRGGTGELFF. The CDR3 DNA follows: TGTGCCAGCAGTTTCCAACCCAGGGGGGGGACCGGGGAGCTGTTTTTT.

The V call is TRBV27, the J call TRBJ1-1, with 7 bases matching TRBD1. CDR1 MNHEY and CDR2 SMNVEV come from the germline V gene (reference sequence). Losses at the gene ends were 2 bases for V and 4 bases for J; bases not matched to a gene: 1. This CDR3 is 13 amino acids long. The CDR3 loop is CASSLTGATEAFF. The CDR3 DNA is TGTGCCAGCAGTTTAACAGGGGCCACTGAAGCTTTCTTT.

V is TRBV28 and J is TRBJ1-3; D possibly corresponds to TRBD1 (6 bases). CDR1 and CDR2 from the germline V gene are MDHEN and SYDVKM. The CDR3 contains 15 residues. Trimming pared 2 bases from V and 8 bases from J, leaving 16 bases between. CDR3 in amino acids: CASSLAGTKIYTIYF. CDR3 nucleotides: TGTGCCAGCAGTTTAGCCGGGACAAAGATCTACACCATATATTTT. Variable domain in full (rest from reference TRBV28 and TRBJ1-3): DVKVTQSSRYLVKRTGEKVFLECVQDMDHENMFWYRQDPGLGLRLIYFSYDVKMKEKGDIPEGYSVSREKKERFSLILESASTNQTSMYLCASSLAGTKIYTIYFGEGSWLTVV.

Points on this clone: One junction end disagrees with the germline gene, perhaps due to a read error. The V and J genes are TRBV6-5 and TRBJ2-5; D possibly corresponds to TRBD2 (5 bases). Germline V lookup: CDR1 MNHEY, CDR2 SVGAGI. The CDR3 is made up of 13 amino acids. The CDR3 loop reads CASSTDSGGPRNF. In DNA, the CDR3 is TGTGCCAGCAGTACTGACTCCGGAGGTCCAAGGAACTTC.

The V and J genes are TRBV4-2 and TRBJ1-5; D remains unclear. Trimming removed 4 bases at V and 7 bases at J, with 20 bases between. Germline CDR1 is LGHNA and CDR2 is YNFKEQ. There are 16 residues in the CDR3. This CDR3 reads CASSPRVGQAQQPQHF. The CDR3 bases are TGTGCCAGCAGCCCCCGGGTCGGTCAGGCTCAACAGCCCCAGCATTTT.

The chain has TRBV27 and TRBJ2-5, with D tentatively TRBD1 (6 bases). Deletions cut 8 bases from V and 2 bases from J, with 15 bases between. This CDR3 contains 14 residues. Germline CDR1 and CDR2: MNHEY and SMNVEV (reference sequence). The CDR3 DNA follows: TGTGCCAGCCGCTTAGGACAGATTCAAGAGACCCAGTACTTC. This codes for CASRLGQIQETQYF.

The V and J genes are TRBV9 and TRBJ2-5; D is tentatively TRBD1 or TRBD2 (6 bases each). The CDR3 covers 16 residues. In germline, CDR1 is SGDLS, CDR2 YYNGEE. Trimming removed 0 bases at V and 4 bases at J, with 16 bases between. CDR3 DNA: TGTGCCAGCAGCGTAGAAGGGGGGCGCCGCCCAGAGACCCAGTACTTC. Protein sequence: CASSVEGGRRPETQYF.

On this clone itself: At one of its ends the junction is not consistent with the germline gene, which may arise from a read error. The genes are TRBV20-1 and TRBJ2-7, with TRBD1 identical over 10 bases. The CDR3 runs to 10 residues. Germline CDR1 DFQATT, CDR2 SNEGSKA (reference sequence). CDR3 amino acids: CSAIRDRGHF. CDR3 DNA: TGCAGTGCTATCCGGGACAGGGGACACTTC.

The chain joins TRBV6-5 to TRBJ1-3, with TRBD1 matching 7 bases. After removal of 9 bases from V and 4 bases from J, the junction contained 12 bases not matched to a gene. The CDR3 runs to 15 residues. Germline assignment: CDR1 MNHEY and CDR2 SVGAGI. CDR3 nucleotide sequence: TGTGCCAGTGGGACAGCGCTTAAGGGCGGAAACACCATATATTTT. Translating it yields CASGTALKGGNTIYF.

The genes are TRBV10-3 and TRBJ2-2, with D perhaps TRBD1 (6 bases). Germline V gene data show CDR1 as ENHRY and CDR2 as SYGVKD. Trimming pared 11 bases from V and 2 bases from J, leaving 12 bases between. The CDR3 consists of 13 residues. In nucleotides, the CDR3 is TGTGCCGTCGGACAGATTAACACCGGGGAGCTGTTTTTT. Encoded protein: CAVGQINTGELFF.

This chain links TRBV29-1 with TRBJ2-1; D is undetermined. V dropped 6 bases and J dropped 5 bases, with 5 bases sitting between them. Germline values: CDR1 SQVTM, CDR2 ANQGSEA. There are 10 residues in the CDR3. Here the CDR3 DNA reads TGCAGCGTGGGAAACAATGAGCAGTTCTTC. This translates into CSVGNNEQFF.

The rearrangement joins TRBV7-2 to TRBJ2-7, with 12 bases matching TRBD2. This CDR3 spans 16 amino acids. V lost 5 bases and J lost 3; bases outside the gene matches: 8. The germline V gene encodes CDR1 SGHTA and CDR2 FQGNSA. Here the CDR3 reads CASSGPGLAGIYEQYF. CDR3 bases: TGTGCCAGCAGCGGACCGGGACTAGCGGGCATCTACGAGCAGTACTTC.